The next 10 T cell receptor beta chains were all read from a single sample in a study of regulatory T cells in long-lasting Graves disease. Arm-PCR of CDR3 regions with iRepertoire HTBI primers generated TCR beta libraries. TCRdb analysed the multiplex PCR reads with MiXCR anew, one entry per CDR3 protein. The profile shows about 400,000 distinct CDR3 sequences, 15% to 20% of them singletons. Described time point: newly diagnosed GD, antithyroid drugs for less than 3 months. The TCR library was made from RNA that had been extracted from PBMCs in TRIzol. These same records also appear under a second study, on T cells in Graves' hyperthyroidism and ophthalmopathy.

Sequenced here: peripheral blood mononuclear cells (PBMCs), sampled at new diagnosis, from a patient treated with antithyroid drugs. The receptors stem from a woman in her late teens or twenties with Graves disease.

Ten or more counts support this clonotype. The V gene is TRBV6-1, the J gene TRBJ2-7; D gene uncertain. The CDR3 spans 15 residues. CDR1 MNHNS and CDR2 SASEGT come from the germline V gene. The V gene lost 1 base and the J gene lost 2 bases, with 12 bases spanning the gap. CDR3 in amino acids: CASSEGPPPTYEQYF. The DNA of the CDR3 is TGTGCCAGCAGTGAAGGGCCCCCTCCAACCTACGAGCAGTACTTC.

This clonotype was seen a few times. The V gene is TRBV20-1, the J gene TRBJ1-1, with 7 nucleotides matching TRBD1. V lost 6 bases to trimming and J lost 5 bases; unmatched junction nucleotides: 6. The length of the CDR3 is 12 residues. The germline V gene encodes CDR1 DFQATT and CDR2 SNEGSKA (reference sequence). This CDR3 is CSAETGFTEAFF. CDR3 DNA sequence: TGCAGTGCGGAGACAGGGTTTACTGAAGCTTTCTTT.

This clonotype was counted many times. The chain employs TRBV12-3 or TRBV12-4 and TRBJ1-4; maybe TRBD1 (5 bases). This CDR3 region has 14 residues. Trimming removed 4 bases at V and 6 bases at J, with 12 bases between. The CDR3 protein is CASSYMTEDEKLFF. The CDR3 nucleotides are TGTGCCAGCAGTTATATGACAGAGGATGAAAAACTGTTTTTT.

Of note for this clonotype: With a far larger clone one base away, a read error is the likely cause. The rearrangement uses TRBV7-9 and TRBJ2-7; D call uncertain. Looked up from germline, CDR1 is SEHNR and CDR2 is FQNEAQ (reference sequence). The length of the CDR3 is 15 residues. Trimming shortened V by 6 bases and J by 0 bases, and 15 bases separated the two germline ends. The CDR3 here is CASSSGGWPSYEQYF. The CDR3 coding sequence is TGTGCCAGCAGTTCCGGTGGTTGGCCCTCCTACGAGCAGTACTTC.

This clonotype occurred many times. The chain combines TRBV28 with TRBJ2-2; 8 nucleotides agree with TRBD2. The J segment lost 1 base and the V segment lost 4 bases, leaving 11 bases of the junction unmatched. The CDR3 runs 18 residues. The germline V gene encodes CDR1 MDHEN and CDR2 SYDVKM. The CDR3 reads CASSSRPGGIGNTGELFF. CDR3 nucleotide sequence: TGTGCCAGCAGTTCCCGCCCGGGAGGGATCGGGAACACCGGGGAGCTGTTTTTT.

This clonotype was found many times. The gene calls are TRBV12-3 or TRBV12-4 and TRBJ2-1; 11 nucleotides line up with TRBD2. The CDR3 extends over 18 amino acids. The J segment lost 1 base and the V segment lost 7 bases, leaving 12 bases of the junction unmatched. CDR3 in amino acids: CASTPGTSGVFSYNEQFF. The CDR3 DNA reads TGTGCCAGCACCCCAGGGACTAGCGGAGTATTTTCCTACAATGAGCAGTTCTTC.

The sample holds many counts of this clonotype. CDR3 DNA sequence: TGTGCCAGCAGTTTACTAGTGAACACTGAAGCTTTCTTT. Amino acids: CASSLLVNTEAFF. The V and J genes are TRBV28 and TRBJ1-1; no firm D call. This CDR3 has 13 residues. The germline CDR1 and CDR2 sequences are MDHEN and SYDVKM. Deletions cut 2 bases from V and 0 bases from J, with 4 bases between.

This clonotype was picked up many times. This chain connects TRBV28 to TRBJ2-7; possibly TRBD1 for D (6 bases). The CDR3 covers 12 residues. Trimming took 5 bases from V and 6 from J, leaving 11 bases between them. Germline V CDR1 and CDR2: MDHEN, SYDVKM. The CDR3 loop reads CASSHTGPEQYF. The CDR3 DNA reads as TGTGCCAGCAGTCATACAGGGCCCGAGCAGTACTTC.

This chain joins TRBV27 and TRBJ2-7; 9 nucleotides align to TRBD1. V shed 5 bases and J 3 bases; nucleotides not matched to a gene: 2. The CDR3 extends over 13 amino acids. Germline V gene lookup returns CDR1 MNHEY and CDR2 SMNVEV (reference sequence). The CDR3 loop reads CASSRTGDYEQYF. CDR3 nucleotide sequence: TGTGCCAGCAGTCGGACAGGGGACTACGAGCAGTACTTC.

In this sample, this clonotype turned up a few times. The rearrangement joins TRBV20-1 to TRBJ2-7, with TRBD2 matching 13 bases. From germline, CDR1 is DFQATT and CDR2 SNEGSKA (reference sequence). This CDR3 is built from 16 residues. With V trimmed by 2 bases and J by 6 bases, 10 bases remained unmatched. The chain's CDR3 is CSARTSGRALSREQYF. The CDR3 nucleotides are TGCAGTGCTAGAACTAGCGGGAGGGCCCTATCACGCGAGCAGTACTTC.